A selection of T cell receptor beta chains follows, all from one sample in a study of beta chain features in type 1 diabetes. The method was immunoSEQ multiplex PCR; TCRdb's version includes in-frame clones alone and lacks a portion of them. The sample holds 250,000 to 300,000 clones, around 25% seen once. Sequenced material: naive CD4+ T cells from blood. Source of these receptors: a young woman with type 1 diabetes. Both conserved end residues are part of each CDR3. Fields, in order: clone size, V gene, J gene, D gene, CDR3 protein, CDR3 DNA. The D gene is left open where the match is weak. Rows may omit the clone size; those that give it use once, few, many or a size class.

few	TRBV19	TRBJ2-5	TRBD2	CASTGLTSGETQYF	TGTGCCAGTACGGGTCTCACTAGCGGAGAGACCCAGTACTTC
.	TRBV4-2	TRBJ2-1	TRBD2	CASSRALAGGNEQFF	TGTGCCAGCAGCCGGGCCCTAGCGGGGGGGAATGAGCAGTTCTTC
.	TRBV6-5	TRBJ1-2	.	CASGEGGYGYTF	TGTGCCAGCGGTGAGGGTGGATATGGCTACACCTTC
few	TRBV30	TRBJ1-1	.	CAWIIRGLNTEAFF	TGTGCCTGGATCATCAGGGGTTTGAACACTGAAGCTTTCTTT
few	TRBV21-1	TRBJ1-1	.	CASNRTGDTEAFF	TGTGCCAGCAACCGGACAGGGGACACTGAAGCTTTCTTT
few	TRBV29-1	TRBJ1-1	.	CSVEDRAEAFF	TGCAGCGTTGAAGACAGGGCTGAAGCTTTCTTT
few	TRBV5-1	TRBJ2-3	TRBD2	CASSLGLGGGSTDTQYF	TGCGCCAGCAGCTTGGGCCTAGGCGGGGGGAGCACAGATACGCAGTATTTT
.	TRBV29-1	TRBJ2-6	.	CSVAPDRSSGANVLTF	TGCAGCGTCGCACCTGACAGAAGCTCTGGGGCCAACGTCCTGACTTTC
few	TRBV4-1	TRBJ1-2	.	CASSQEGAGGYTF	TGCGCCAGCAGCCAGGAAGGGGCGGGGGGCTACACCTTC
.	TRBV2	TRBJ2-1	TRBD2	CASTSGSYNEQFF	TGTGCCAGCACTAGCGGTTCCTACAATGAGCAGTTCTTC
.	TRBV2	TRBJ2-5	.	CASSETRRETQYF	TGTGCCAGCAGTGAAACCCGGCGGGAGACCCAGTACTTC
few	TRBV29-1	TRBJ2-5	.	CSALTGTSGETQYF	TGCAGCGCTTTAACCGGGACAAGTGGAGAGACCCAGTACTTC
.	TRBV18	TRBJ1-5	TRBD1	CASSLETGVQPQHF	TGTGCCAGCTCACTTGAGACAGGGGTTCAGCCCCAGCATTTT
.	TRBV5-1	TRBJ2-2	.	CASSPPVANTGELFF	TGCGCCAGCAGCCCCCCGGTGGCGAACACCGGGGAGCTGTTTTTT
few	TRBV7-2	TRBJ1-1	.	CASSLGWAMNTEAFF	TGTGCCAGCAGCTTAGGTTGGGCCATGAACACTGAAGCTTTCTTT
.	TRBV28	TRBJ2-7	TRBD2	CASNRPGRYEQYF	TGTGCCAGCAACCGTCCCGGGAGGTACGAGCAGTACTTC
.	TRBV19	TRBJ2-1	TRBD1	CASSRRTGDEQFF	TGTGCCAGTAGTAGACGGACAGGGGATGAGCAGTTCTTC
.	TRBV28	TRBJ2-7	TRBD1	CASGRTGRYNEQYF	TGTGCCAGCGGGAGGACAGGGCGGTATAACGAGCAGTACTTC
.	TRBV6-5	TRBJ2-7	.	CASRPLPADSYEQYF	TGTGCCAGCAGGCCCTTACCAGCGGACTCCTACGAGCAGTACTTC
.	TRBV30	TRBJ2-2	.	CAWSFGSGLGELFF	TGTGCCTGGAGTTTCGGGAGCGGACTGGGGGAGCTGTTTTTT
few	TRBV7-3	TRBJ1-1	.	CASSLGRIGQNTEAFF	TGTGCCAGCAGCTTAGGTCGAATAGGACAGAACACTGAAGCTTTCTTT
few	TRBV5-1	TRBJ2-5	.	CASSFAGEETQYF	TGCGCCAGCAGCTTCGCAGGGGAAGAGACCCAGTACTTC
few	TRBV9	TRBJ2-1	TRBD2	CASSDGLVNEQFF	TGTGCCAGCAGCGACGGACTAGTGAATGAGCAGTTCTTC
.	TRBV5-4	TRBJ2-1	.	CASNPQFGAPASNEQFF	TGTGCCAGCAACCCCCAGTTTGGGGCCCCGGCCTCCAATGAGCAGTTCTTC
.	TRBV29-1	TRBJ2-7	.	CSVETAYEQYF	TGCAGCGTCGAGACAGCCTACGAGCAGTACTTC
.	TRBV18	TRBJ1-1	TRBD1	CASSSTGFVTEAFF	TGTGCCAGCTCATCGACAGGGTTCGTCACTGAAGCTTTCTTT
.	TRBV28	TRBJ2-5	TRBD2	CASRTGTSGQETQYF	TGTGCCAGCAGAACTGGGACTAGCGGCCAAGAGACCCAGTACTTC
.	TRBV7-2	TRBJ2-3	TRBD1	CASSLVTGGTDTQYF	TGTGCCAGCAGCTTAGTAACAGGGGGCACAGATACGCAGTATTTT
few	TRBV23-1	TRBJ2-5	.	CASIRGEETQYF	TGCGCCAGCATCAGGGGTGAGGAGACCCAGTACTTC
.	TRBV30	TRBJ1-1	TRBD1	CAWRVRPGGNTEAFF	TGTGCCTGGAGGGTGAGGCCAGGGGGAAACACTGAAGCTTTCTTT
.	TRBV9	TRBJ2-1	.	CASSVVAGSYNEQFF	TGTGCCAGCAGCGTAGTGGCGGGGAGCTACAATGAGCAGTTCTTC
few	TRBV19	TRBJ2-1	TRBD2	CASSPTSGKRDEQFF	TGTGCCAGTAGTCCGACTAGCGGGAAAAGGGATGAGCAGTTCTTC
.	TRBV7-9	TRBJ2-3	TRBD2	CASSFSGSADTQYF	TGTGCCAGCAGCTTTAGCGGGAGTGCAGATACGCAGTATTTT
.	TRBV6-5	TRBJ1-5	.	CASSRTEGNQPQHF	TGTGCCAGCAGCCGGACGGAGGGCAATCAGCCCCAGCATTTT
few	TRBV5-1	TRBJ2-7	.	CASSSGDGPGGSYEQYF	TGCGCCAGCAGCTCCGGCGATGGGCCAGGAGGATCCTACGAGCAGTACTTC
few	TRBV4-2	TRBJ2-1	TRBD2	CASSQQGTSGRASYNEQFF	TGTGCCAGCAGCCAACAAGGGACTAGCGGGAGGGCCAGCTACAATGAGCAGTTCTTC
few	TRBV28	TRBJ1-5	.	CASSSHQPQHF	TGTGCCAGCAGCTCCCATCAGCCCCAGCATTTT
.	TRBV11-2	TRBJ2-1	.	CASSLWLRDFSYNEQFF	TGTGCCAGCAGCTTATGGTTGCGGGATTTTTCCTACAATGAGCAGTTCTTC
few	TRBV5-6	TRBJ2-1	.	CASSLLTGSPGPFF	TGTGCCAGCAGCTTACTGACAGGCTCCCCCGGGCCGTTCTTC
few	TRBV30	TRBJ2-1	.	CAWSDWGGNNNEQFF	TGTGCCTGGAGTGACTGGGGAGGCAACAACAATGAGCAGTTCTTC
.	TRBV30	TRBJ1-5	TRBD1	CAWGDRSNQPQHF	TGTGCCTGGGGGGACAGGAGCAATCAGCCCCAGCATTTT
.	TRBV29-1	TRBJ1-2	.	CSGGEDYGYTF	TGCAGCGGAGGGGAGGACTATGGCTACACCTTC
few	TRBV14	TRBJ1-1	.	CASSWTEDTEAFF	TGTGCCAGCAGCTGGACTGAGGACACTGAAGCTTTCTTT
few	TRBV29-1	TRBJ1-1	.	CSVAGRIRENTEAFF	TGCAGCGTTGCGGGGAGAATTAGGGAGAACACTGAAGCTTTCTTT
.	TRBV2	TRBJ2-6	TRBD1	CASSEDRAGANVLTF	TGTGCCAGCAGTGAGGACAGGGCTGGGGCCAACGTCCTGACTTTC
.	TRBV18	TRBJ2-5	TRBD2	CASSPPGLAETQYF	TGTGCCAGCTCACCACCGGGACTAGCTGAGACCCAGTACTTC
.	TRBV11-3	TRBJ2-3	.	CASSSYPGGTDTQYF	TGTGCCAGCAGCTCATACCCGGGAGGCACAGATACGCAGTATTTT
.	TRBV5-6	TRBJ2-1	.	CASSLGRNTYNEQFF	TGTGCCAGCAGCCTGGGCAGGAACACCTACAATGAGCAGTTCTTC
.	TRBV6-6	TRBJ2-7	.	CASRAEDPYEQYF	TGTGCCAGCAGGGCAGAAGATCCCTACGAGCAGTACTTC
.	TRBV27	TRBJ1-1	.	CASSLTGNTEAFF	TGTGCCAGCAGTTTGACAGGGAACACTGAAGCTTTCTTT
.	TRBV2	TRBJ2-2	.	CASIGRGLPGELFF	TGTGCCAGCATTGGGAGGGGGTTGCCCGGGGAGCTGTTTTTT
.	TRBV5-1	TRBJ2-1	TRBD2	CASSMGLAVYNEQFF	TGCGCCAGCAGTATGGGACTAGCGGTCTACAATGAGCAGTTCTTC
few	TRBV25-1	TRBJ2-5	TRBD1	CASRGQGKETQYF	TGTGCCAGCAGGGGACAGGGAAAAGAGACCCAGTACTTC
.	TRBV30	TRBJ1-5	TRBD1	CALDRGGNQPQHF	TGTGCGCTTGACAGGGGTGGCAATCAGCCCCAGCATTTT
.	TRBV2	TRBJ1-5	TRBD1	CASGQGAGNQPQHF	TGTGCCAGCGGTCAGGGGGCAGGCAATCAGCCCCAGCATTTT